These 8 T cell receptor beta chains came from one sample sequenced in a study of T cells in Graves' hyperthyroidism and ophthalmopathy. Template material for amplifying TCR beta CDR3 regions consisted of RNA transcripts. The TCR CDR3 first-round RT-PCR relied on the HTBI primer set. TCRdb used MiXCR to reprocess the multiplex PCR reads, holding one entry per CDR3 protein. The sample includes about 250,000 distinct CDR3 sequences, 22% seen only once; the top ten take around 60%. Material for sequencing was blood. These receptors were obtained from a young man with Graves' ophthalmopathy.

This clonotype was counted a few times. V gene TRBV30 combines with J gene TRBJ1-6, with D maybe TRBD1 (6 bases). Trimming removed 4 bases at V and 7 bases at J, with 11 bases between. Germline CDR1 GTSNPN, CDR2 SVGIG (reference sequence). The CDR3 consists of 13 residues. The CDR3 region has the DNA TGTGCCTGGACAGGGGACTGGAATTCACCCCTCCACTTT. Protein product: CAWTGDWNSPLHF.

J is TRBJ2-2 and V is TRBV4-2; TRBD1 might be the D (6 bases). Germline assignment: CDR1 LGHNA and CDR2 YNFKEQ. V lost 0 bases to trimming and J lost 6 bases, with 14 bases between them. CDR3 size: 16 residues. The CDR3 DNA sequence: TGTGCCAGCAGCCAAGAAATTCAGGGGCTGTCCGGGGAGCTGTTTTTT. Amino acid sequence: CASSQEIQGLSGELFF.

Notes on this clonotype: A much larger clone differs from this one at a single base, so this may be a read error. The rearrangement links TRBV12-3 or TRBV12-4 to TRBJ2-1; 13 nucleotides line up with TRBD2. The CDR3 totals 15 residues. The CDR3: CASSFGTSGTNKQFF. The CDR3 DNA reads TGTGCCAGCAGTTTTGGGACTAGCGGGACCAATAAGCAGTTCTTC.

As for this clonotype: A much larger clone lies a single base off, so this may be a read error. The CDR3 DNA follows: TGTGCCAGCAGCCGACGCGCGGGACAGCCCACCTACGAGCAGTACTTC. Residues: CASSRRAGQPTYEQYF. The chain combines TRBV27 with TRBJ2-7, with D maybe TRBD1 (7 bases). Trimming removed 6 bases from V and 2 bases from J, with 20 bases in between. This CDR3 has 16 residues. Germline V gene lookup returns CDR1 MNHEY and CDR2 SMNVEV (reference sequence).

This clonotype came up many times. The CDR3 spells CASSEWNRVGQPQHF. CDR3 in DNA: TGTGCCAGCAGTGAATGGAACAGGGTGGGTCAGCCCCAGCATTTT. The chain joins TRBV2 to TRBJ1-5; a possible D gene is TRBD1 (6 bases). CDR3 length: 15 amino acids. V lost 2 bases and J 6 bases, leaving 14 bases between the germline ends. CDR1 is SNHLY, CDR2 FYNNEI, per germline.

The V and J genes are TRBV29-1 and TRBJ1-1; D remains unclear. From germline, CDR1 is SQVTM and CDR2 ANQGSEA. V shed 2 bases and J shed 1 base, with 2 bases lying between them. The CDR3 length is 11 residues. CDR3 nucleotides: TGCAGCGTTGAAAGGAACACTGAAGCTTTCTTT. As protein: CSVERNTEAFF.

The rearrangement links TRBV12-3 or TRBV12-4 to TRBJ2-3; D not certain. CDR3 length equals 11 residues. Trimming stripped 5 bases from V and 6 bases from J, with 6 bases between. CDR3 DNA sequence: TGTGCCAGCAGTCCCGAGGATACGCAGTATTTT. Amino acid sequence: CASSPEDTQYF.

V usage is TRBV18 and J usage is TRBJ2-3; D not certain. The CDR3 has 14 amino acids. V was clipped by 8 bases and J by 0 bases, with 12 bases between them. Germline CDR1 and CDR2: KGHSH and LQKENI. The CDR3 loop reads CASGSGRSTDTQYF. The CDR3 DNA sequence: TGTGCCAGCGGCTCGGGCAGGAGCACAGATACGCAGTATTTT.